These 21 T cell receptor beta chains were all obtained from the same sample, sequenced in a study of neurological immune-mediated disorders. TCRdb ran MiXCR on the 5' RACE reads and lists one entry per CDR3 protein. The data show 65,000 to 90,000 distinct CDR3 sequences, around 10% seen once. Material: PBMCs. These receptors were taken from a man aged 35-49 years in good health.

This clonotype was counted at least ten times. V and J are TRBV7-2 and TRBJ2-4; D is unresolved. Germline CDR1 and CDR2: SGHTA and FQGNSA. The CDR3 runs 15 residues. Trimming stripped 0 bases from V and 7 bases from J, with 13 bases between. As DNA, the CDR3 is TGTGCCAGCAGCTTAGCGGGCTTCACGGATAACATTCAGTACTTC. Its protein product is CASSLAGFTDNIQYF. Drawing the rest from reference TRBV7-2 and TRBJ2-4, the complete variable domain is GAGVSQSPSNKVTEKGKDVELRCDPISGHTALYWYRQSLGQGLEFLIYFQGNSAPDKSGLPSDRFSAERTGGSVSTLTIQRTQQEDSAVYLCASSLAGFTDNIQYFGAGTRLSVL.

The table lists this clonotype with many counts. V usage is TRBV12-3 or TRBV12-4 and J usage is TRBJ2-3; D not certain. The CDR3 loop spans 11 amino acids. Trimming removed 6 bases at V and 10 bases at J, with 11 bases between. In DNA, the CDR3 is TGTGCCAGCAGCGCCCTAGAGGCGCAGTATTTT. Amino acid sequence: CASSALEAQYF.

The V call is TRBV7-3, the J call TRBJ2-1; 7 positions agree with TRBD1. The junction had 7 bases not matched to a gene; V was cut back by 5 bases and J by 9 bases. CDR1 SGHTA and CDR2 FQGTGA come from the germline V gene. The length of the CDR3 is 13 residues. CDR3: CASSLTGDSEQFF. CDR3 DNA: TGTGCCAGCAGCCTTACAGGGGACAGTGAGCAGTTCTTC.

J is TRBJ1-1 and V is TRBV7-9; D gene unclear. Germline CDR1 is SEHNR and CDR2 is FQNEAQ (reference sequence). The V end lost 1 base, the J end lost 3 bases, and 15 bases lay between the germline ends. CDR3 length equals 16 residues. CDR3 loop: CASSLDLRMEDTEAFF. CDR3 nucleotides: TGTGCCAGCAGCTTAGACCTGCGGATGGAGGACACTGAAGCTTTCTTT.

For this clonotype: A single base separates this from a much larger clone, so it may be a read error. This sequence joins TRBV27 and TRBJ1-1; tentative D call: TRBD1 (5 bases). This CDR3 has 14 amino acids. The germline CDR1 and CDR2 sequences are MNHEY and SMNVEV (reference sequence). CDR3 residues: CAISPGLANTEAFF. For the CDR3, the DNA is TGTGCCATCAGTCCGGGACTGGCGAACACTGAAGCTTTCTTT.

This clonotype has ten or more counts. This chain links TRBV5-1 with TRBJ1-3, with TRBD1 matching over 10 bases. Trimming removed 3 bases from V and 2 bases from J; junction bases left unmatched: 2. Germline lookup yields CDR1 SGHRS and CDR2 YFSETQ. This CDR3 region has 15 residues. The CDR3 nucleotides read TGCGCCAGCAGCTCGACAGGGGGCCCTGGAAACACCATATATTTT. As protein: CASSSTGGPGNTIYF.

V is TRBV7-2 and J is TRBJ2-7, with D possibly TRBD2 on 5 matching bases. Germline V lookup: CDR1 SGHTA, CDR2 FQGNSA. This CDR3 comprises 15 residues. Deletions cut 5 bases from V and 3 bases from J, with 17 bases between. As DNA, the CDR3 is TGTGCCAGCAGCATTCTTAGCGAATCCCTCTACGAGCAGTACTTC. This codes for CASSILSESLYEQYF.

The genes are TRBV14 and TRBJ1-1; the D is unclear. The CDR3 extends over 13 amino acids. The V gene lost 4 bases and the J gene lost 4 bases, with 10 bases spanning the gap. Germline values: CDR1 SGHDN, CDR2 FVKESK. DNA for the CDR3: TGTGCCAGCAGCCTAATGCAAATCACTGAAGCTTTCTTT. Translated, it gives CASSLMQITEAFF.

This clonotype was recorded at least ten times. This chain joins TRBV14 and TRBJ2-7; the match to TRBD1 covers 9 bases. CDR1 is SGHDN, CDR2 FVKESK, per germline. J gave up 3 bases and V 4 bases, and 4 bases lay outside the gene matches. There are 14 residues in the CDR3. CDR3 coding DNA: TGTGCCAGCAGCCCGGACAGGGGTTTCTACGAGCAGTACTTC. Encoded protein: CASSPDRGFYEQYF.

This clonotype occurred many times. In DNA form, the CDR3 reads TGTGCCAGCAGCTTGGGACTAGCGGTATACACCGGGGAGCTGTTTTTT. This gives the protein CASSLGLAVYTGELFF. This chain links TRBV3-1 with TRBJ2-2, with 11 bases aligning to TRBD2. The CDR3 is 16 residues long. The germline V gene encodes CDR1 LGHDT and CDR2 YNNKEL (reference sequence). V was pared by 5 bases and J by 3 bases, with 5 bases of the junction left unmatched. The variable domain in full, with the rest retrieved from reference TRBV3-1 and TRBJ2-2, is DTAVSQTPKYLVTQMGNDKSIKCEQNLGHDTMYWYKQDSKKFLKIMFSYNNKELIINETVPNRFSPKSPDKAHLNLHINSLELGDSAVYFCASSLGLAVYTGELFFGEGSRLTVL.

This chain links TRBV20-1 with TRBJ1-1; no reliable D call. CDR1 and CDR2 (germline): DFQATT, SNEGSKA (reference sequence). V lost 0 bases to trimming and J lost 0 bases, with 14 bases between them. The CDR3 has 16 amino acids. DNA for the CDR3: TGCAGTGCTAGAGACCCTATCAGGAGTTTGAACACTGAAGCTTTCTTT. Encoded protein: CSARDPIRSLNTEAFF.

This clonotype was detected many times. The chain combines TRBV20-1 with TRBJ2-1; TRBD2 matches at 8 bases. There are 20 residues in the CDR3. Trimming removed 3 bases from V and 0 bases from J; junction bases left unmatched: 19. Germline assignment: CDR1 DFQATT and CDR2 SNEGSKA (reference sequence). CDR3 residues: CSARVSGGERLTSSYNEQFF. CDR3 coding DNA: TGCAGTGCTAGGGTTTCGGGGGGGGAAAGGCTGACGAGCTCCTACAATGAGCAGTTCTTC.

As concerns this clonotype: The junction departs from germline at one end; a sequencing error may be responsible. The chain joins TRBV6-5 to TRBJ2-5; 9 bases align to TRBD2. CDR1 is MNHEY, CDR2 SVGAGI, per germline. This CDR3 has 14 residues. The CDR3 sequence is CASSVTSGPETHYF. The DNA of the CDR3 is TGTGCCAGCAGTGTGACTAGCGGACCAGAGACCCATTACTTC.

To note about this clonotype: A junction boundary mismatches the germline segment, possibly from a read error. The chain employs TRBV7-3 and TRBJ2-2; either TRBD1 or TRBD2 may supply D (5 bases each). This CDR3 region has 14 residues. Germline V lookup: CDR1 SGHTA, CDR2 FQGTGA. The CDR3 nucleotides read TGTGCCAGCAGCCCAAATGGAGTGACCGGGGACCTGTTTTTT. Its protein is CASSPNGVTGDLFF.

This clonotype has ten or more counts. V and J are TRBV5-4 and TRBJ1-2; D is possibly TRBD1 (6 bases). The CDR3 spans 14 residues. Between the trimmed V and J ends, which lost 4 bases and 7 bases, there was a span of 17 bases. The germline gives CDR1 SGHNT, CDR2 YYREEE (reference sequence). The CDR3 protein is CASSLRQANGGYTF. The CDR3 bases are TGTGCCAGCAGCCTCCGACAGGCCAATGGTGGCTACACCTTC.

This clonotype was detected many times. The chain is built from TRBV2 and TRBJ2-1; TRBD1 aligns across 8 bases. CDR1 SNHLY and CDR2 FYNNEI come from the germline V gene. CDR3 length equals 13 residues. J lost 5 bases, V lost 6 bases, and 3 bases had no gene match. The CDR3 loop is CASSPDRDNEQFF. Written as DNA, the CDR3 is TGTGCCAGCAGCCCGGACAGGGACAATGAGCAGTTCTTC. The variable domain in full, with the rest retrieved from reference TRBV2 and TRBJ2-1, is EPEVTQTPSHQVTQMGQEVILRCVPISNHLYFYWYRQILGQKVEFLVSFYNNEISEKSEIFDDQFSVERPDGSNFTLKIRSTKLEDSAMYFCASSPDRDNEQFFGPGTRLTVL.

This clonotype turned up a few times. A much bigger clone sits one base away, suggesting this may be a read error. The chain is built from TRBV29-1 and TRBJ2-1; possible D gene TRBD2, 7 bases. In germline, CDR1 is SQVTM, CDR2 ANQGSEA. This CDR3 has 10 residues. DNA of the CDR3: TGCAGCCTTGAAAGGGGGGGGCAGTTCTTC. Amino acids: CSLERGGQFF.

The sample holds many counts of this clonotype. CDR3 sequence (DNA): TGCGCCAGCAGCTTGAGGGCAGGGCAAGAGACCCAGTACTTC. This codes for CASSLRAGQETQYF. The chain couples TRBV5-1 to TRBJ2-5; perhaps TRBD1 as D (5 bases). CDR1 and CDR2 (germline): SGHRS, YFSETQ. The V gene lost 1 base and the J gene lost 2 bases, with 9 bases spanning the gap. The CDR3 is 14 amino acids.

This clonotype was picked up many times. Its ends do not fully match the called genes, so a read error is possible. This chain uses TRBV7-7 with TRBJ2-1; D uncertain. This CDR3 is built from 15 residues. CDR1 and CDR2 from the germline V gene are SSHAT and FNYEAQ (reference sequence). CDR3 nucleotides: TGTGCTAGCAGCTTAGGCCCGGTTTCCTACAATGAGCAGTTCTTC. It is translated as CASSLGPVSYNEQFF.

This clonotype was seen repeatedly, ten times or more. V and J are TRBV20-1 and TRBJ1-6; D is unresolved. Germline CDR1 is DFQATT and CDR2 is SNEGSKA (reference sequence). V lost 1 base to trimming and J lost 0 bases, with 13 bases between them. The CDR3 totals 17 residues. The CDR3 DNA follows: TGCAGTGCTAGAGTCGACGGACTGTACTCCTATAATTCACCCCTCCACTTT. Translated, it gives CSARVDGLYSYNSPLHF.

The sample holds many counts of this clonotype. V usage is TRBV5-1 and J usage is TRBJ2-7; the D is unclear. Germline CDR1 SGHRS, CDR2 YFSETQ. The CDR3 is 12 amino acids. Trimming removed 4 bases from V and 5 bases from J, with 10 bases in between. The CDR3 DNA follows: TGCGCCAGCAGCAACCATGCTCACGAGCAGTACTTC. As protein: CASSNHAHEQYF.